The clone carrying this TCR beta chain is a singleton in its sample. The data were obtained in a study of technical replicates of blood from a few donors. Produced via immunoSEQ multiplex PCR; TCRdb's table is partial and in-frame only. The sample consists of approximately 75,000 clones, 92% of them appearing once. This CDR3 region has 15 residues. Between the trimmed V and J ends, which lost 4 bases and 1 base, there was a span of 11 bases. Germline V gene lookup returns CDR1 SGHTA and CDR2 FQGNSA. The chain carries TRBV7-2 and TRBJ1-5; D is unresolved. The clonotype comes from a human donor in good health. Sequencing was done on a sample of T cells isolated from PBMCs. The CDR3 region has the DNA TGTGCCAGCAGCTCCCTCCCAGGAAGCAATCAGCCCCAGCATTTT. It encodes CASSSLPGSNQPQHF.